These 30 T cell receptor beta chains originate from one sample sequenced in a study of T cells in Graves' hyperthyroidism and ophthalmopathy. Amplification of TCR beta CDR3 regions was performed using RNA transcripts as template. When the TCR CDR3 underwent first-round RT-PCR, the HTBI primer set was used. TCRdb called the multiplex PCR reads again in MiXCR, with one record for every CDR3 protein. The sample consists of hundreds of thousands of distinct CDR3 sequences, roughly 14% of them appearing once. Sequenced sample: blood. The receptors shown here come from a woman aged 40 to 55 with Graves' ophthalmopathy.

This clonotype came up many times. The chain is built from TRBV6-2 or TRBV6-3 and TRBJ2-5; D could derive from TRBD1 or TRBD2 (5 bases each). Germline V lookup: CDR1 MNHEY, CDR2 SVGEGT. Trimming shortened V by 5 bases and J by 3 bases, and 16 bases separated the two germline ends. This CDR3 has 15 residues. For the CDR3, the DNA is TGTGCCAGCAGTAAGAGACACGGGACGGAAGAGACCCAGTACTTC. This sequence encodes CASSKRHGTEETQYF.

This chain links TRBV6-2 or TRBV6-3 with TRBJ2-7; D gene ambiguous. The CDR3 totals 16 residues. Germline CDR1 MNHEY, CDR2 SVGEGT. V lost 4 bases and J lost 0, with 16 bases in between. The CDR3 DNA follows: TGTGCCAGCAGTTCCCGACGGACGCAATACTCCTACGAGCAGTACTTC. This encodes CASSSRRTQYSYEQYF.

This clonotype was counted ten times or more. This sequence joins TRBV19 and TRBJ1-5, with TRBD1 matching over 7 bases. CDR1 LNHDA and CDR2 SQIVND come from the germline V gene (reference sequence). The CDR3 has 16 amino acids. Germline trimming cut 4 bases from V and 0 bases from J; bases unmatched to any gene: 6. The CDR3 loop reads CASSTQGDYSNQPQHF. The CDR3 DNA is TGTGCCAGTAGTACCCAGGGGGACTATAGCAATCAGCCCCAGCATTTT.

This clonotype was picked up many times. Just one base apart from a much larger clone, this may be a read error. This chain uses TRBV28 with TRBJ2-7, with D possibly TRBD2 on 5 matching bases. Deletions cut 4 bases from V and 3 bases from J, with 16 bases between. The V gene's germline CDR1 is MDHEN and CDR2 SYDVKM. The length of the CDR3 is 15 residues. The CDR3 region has the DNA TGTGCCAGCAGTTCCTTGCCGGGCGGGTTCTACGAGCAGTACTTC. This gives the protein CASSSLPGGFYEQYF.

V gene TRBV11-2 combines with J gene TRBJ2-2; TRBD1 matches at 9 bases. Looked up from germline, CDR1 is SGHAT and CDR2 is FQNNGV. This CDR3 region has 14 residues. Germline trimming cut 6 bases from V and 6 bases from J; bases unmatched to any gene: 5. The CDR3 loop reads CASRRDRAAGELFF. The CDR3, as DNA: TGTGCCAGCAGACGGGACAGGGCAGCCGGGGAGCTGTTTTTT.

The rearrangement uses TRBV7-6 and TRBJ2-5, with TRBD2 as a possible D gene (5 bases). Trimming shortened V by 5 bases and J by 4 bases, and 20 bases separated the two germline ends. Per germline, CDR1 SGHVS and CDR2 FNYEAQ. CDR3 length: 16 amino acids. The CDR3 spells CASSPGLISTRETQYF. In nucleotides, the CDR3 is TGTGCCAGCAGCCCTGGACTTATATCGACACGAGAGACCCAGTACTTC.

This clonotype was picked up many times. The J gene is TRBJ1-5, the V gene TRBV6-1; 7 nucleotides line up with TRBD1. CDR1 is MNHNS and CDR2 is SASEGT in the germline V gene. The CDR3 loop spans 14 amino acids. V shed 7 bases and J 0 bases; nucleotides not matched to a gene: 3. The CDR3 sequence: CASNTGASNQPQHF. CDR3 DNA: TGTGCCAGCAATACAGGGGCTAGCAATCAGCCCCAGCATTTT.

This clonotype has ten or more counts. The rearrangement links TRBV7-2 to TRBJ2-5; no clear D. This CDR3 spans 14 amino acids. In germline, CDR1 is SGHTA, CDR2 FQGNSA. Trimming took off 3 bases at V and 6 bases at J, with 14 bases between the two ends. In nucleotides, the CDR3 is TGTGCCAGCAGCTTTCCATCTGATCGGAAGACCCAGTACTTC. Its translation: CASSFPSDRKTQYF.

This clonotype has a count of ten or more. The chain has TRBV12-3 or TRBV12-4 and TRBJ2-5; TRBD2 is a possible D gene (5 bases). With 8 bases removed from V and 5 bases from J, the gap between germline ends came to 12 bases. The CDR3 is made up of 12 amino acids. The CDR3 here is CASGLAWETQYF. Written as DNA, the CDR3 is TGTGCCAGCGGTCTAGCATGGGAGACCCAGTACTTC.

This clonotype was picked up many times. This chain connects TRBV20-1 to TRBJ1-2; a weak D match, TRBD1 (5 bases). Trimming took off 6 bases at V and 7 bases at J, with 18 bases between the two ends. This CDR3 has 13 amino acids. Per the germline V gene, CDR1 is DFQATT and CDR2 is SNEGSKA (reference sequence). CDR3 bases: TGCAGTGCCCAGACGAACGGGGCAAGTGGCTACACCTTC. It is translated as CSAQTNGASGYTF.

The chain employs TRBV6-2 or TRBV6-3 and TRBJ2-2, with TRBD1 matching 10 bases. Per the germline V gene, CDR1 is MNHEY and CDR2 is SVGEGT. V was pared by 2 bases and J by 4 bases, with 4 bases of the junction left unmatched. This CDR3 comprises 16 residues. CDR3 loop: CASSYPRTGGTGELFF. CDR3 nucleotide sequence: TGTGCCAGCAGTTACCCCCGGACAGGGGGCACCGGGGAGCTGTTTTTT.

Ten or more counts support this clonotype. V is TRBV10-3 and J is TRBJ2-7; D not certain. Trimming shortened V by 3 bases and J by 4 bases, and 13 bases separated the two germline ends. Germline V gene sequence: CDR1 ENHRY, CDR2 SYGVKD. The CDR3 extends over 14 amino acids. The CDR3 protein is CAISEDLPLYEQYF. The CDR3 bases are TGTGCCATCAGTGAAGACTTACCGTTATACGAGCAGTACTTC.

This clonotype was observed at least ten times. This chain joins TRBV10-3 and TRBJ2-5, with unresolved D. Trimming shortened V by 3 bases and J by 5 bases, and 7 bases separated the two germline ends. Per germline, CDR1 ENHRY and CDR2 SYGVKD. The CDR3 has 12 residues. For the CDR3, the DNA is TGTGCCATCAGTGATAATATGGAGACCCAGTACTTC. Its protein is CAISDNMETQYF.

This clonotype was observed many times. The chain links TRBV20-1 to TRBJ1-2; the D is unclear. The V end lost 4 bases, the J end lost 7 bases, and 13 bases lay between the germline ends. The V gene's germline CDR1 is DFQATT and CDR2 SNEGSKA (reference sequence). The CDR3 consists of 12 residues. CDR3 in amino acids: CSAKDTTGGYTF. The CDR3, as DNA: TGCAGTGCTAAAGACACCACGGGTGGCTACACCTTC.

There are many counts of this clonotype. This chain uses TRBV7-6 with TRBJ2-5, with 11 nucleotides matching TRBD1. The germline V gene encodes CDR1 SGHVS and CDR2 FNYEAQ. CDR3 size: 16 residues. With V trimmed by 5 bases and J by 5 bases, 10 bases remained unmatched. CDR3 sequence: CASSPGQGARGETQYF. DNA for the CDR3: TGTGCCAGCAGCCCTGGACAGGGGGCGCGAGGGGAGACCCAGTACTTC.

This clonotype was counted only a few times. The chain carries TRBV27 and TRBJ2-7, with 9 bases identical to TRBD2. CDR3 length equals 14 residues. The germline V gene has CDR1 MNHEY and CDR2 SMNVEV (reference sequence). V lost 3 bases to trimming and J lost 5 bases; unmatched junction nucleotides: 5. DNA for the CDR3: TGTGCCAGCAGTTTTTTAGCGGGAGCCAACGAGCAGTACTTC. The encoded protein is CASSFLAGANEQYF.

This clonotype has a handful of counts. The rearrangement joins TRBV5-1 to TRBJ2-5; maybe TRBD2 (6 bases). Per germline, CDR1 SGHRS and CDR2 YFSETQ. Deletions cut 0 bases from V and 3 bases from J, with 12 bases between. The CDR3 covers 15 residues. The CDR3 sequence: CASSLVRGGKETQYF. CDR3 nucleotide sequence: TGCGCCAGCAGCTTGGTGCGAGGAGGGAAAGAGACCCAGTACTTC.

The rearrangement uses TRBV4-3 and TRBJ2-5; 7 nucleotides align to TRBD1. V shed 3 bases and J 4 bases; nucleotides not matched to a gene: 8. Germline V gives CDR1 LGHNA, CDR2 YSLEER. This CDR3 has 15 residues. For the CDR3, the DNA is TGCGCCAGCAGCCAGGTAGACAGGGAGCGAGAGACCCAGTACTTC. The encoded protein is CASSQVDRERETQYF.

The table lists this clonotype with a few counts. V and J are TRBV5-1 and TRBJ2-4, with 7 nucleotides matching TRBD1. This CDR3 is 16 amino acids long. CDR1 is SGHRS, CDR2 YFSETQ, per germline. With V trimmed by 1 base and J by 3 bases, 7 bases remained unmatched. This CDR3 reads CASSLSPTGNKNIQYF. The CDR3 DNA sequence: TGCGCCAGCAGCTTGTCCCCGACAGGGAACAAAAACATTCAGTACTTC.

The chain uses TRBV11-2 and TRBJ2-7; 8 bases line up with TRBD1. V gave up 1 base and J gave up 0 bases; unmatched junction bases: 5. The CDR3 consists of 16 residues. Germline V gene data show CDR1 as SGHAT and CDR2 as FQNNGV. CDR3 residues: CASSLGTGFGSYEQYF. In DNA, the CDR3 is TGTGCCAGCAGCTTAGGGACAGGGTTTGGCTCCTACGAGCAGTACTTC.

As regards this clonotype: The junction departs from the called germline gene at one end, perhaps through a read error. The V call is TRBV7-9, the J call TRBJ1-5; TRBD1 might be the D (6 bases). The CDR3 totals 15 residues. Germline V gene lookup returns CDR1 SEHNR and CDR2 FQNEAQ (reference sequence). The chain's CDR3 is CTSSLGGAGAQPQHF. CDR3 in DNA: TGTACCAGCAGCCTAGGAGGGGCAGGGGCCCAGCCCCAGCATTTT.

This clonotype was detected many times. The chain links TRBV30 to TRBJ1-5; D remains unclear. The CDR3 is 14 amino acids. The V gene's germline CDR1 is GTSNPN and CDR2 SVGIG (reference sequence). V lost 2 bases and J 0 bases, leaving 8 bases between the germline ends. CDR3 coding DNA: TGTGCCTGGAGTCTCAGATATAGCAATCAGCCCCAGCATTTT. This encodes CAWSLRYSNQPQHF.

In its sample, this clonotype was seen many times. This chain uses TRBV19 with TRBJ1-2, with 9 positions matching TRBD1. This CDR3 spans 14 amino acids. V shed 7 bases and J 5 bases; nucleotides not matched to a gene: 8. Looked up from germline, CDR1 is LNHDA and CDR2 is SQIVND (reference sequence). CDR3 in amino acids: CASTTDRGQYGYTF. The DNA of the CDR3 is TGTGCCAGTACAACGGACAGGGGACAGTATGGCTACACCTTC.

This clonotype was observed at least ten times. V and J are TRBV6-1 and TRBJ1-5; D possibly corresponds to TRBD1 (6 bases). Germline values: CDR1 MNHNS, CDR2 SASEGT. The CDR3 totals 16 residues. V was cut by 3 bases and J by 0 bases, with 12 bases left in between. CDR3 coding DNA: TGTGCCAGCAGTGATGCCTTGACAGGTAGCAATCAGCCCCAGCATTTT. This codes for CASSDALTGSNQPQHF.

This clonotype has ten or more counts. This chain joins TRBV15 and TRBJ2-7, with D tentatively TRBD1 (6 bases). CDR1 and CDR2 (germline): LNHNV, YYDKDF (reference sequence). This CDR3 region has 16 residues. The V end was cut by 0 bases, the J end by 2 bases, with 14 bases between. The CDR3 coding sequence is TGTGCCACCAGCAGAGATGGCGGACAGTCGACCTACGAGCAGTACTTC. Protein sequence: CATSRDGGQSTYEQYF. The variable domain in full, with the rest retrieved from reference TRBV15 and TRBJ2-7, is DAMVIQNPRYQVTQFGKPVTLSCSQTLNHNVMYWYQQKSSQAPKLLFHYYDKDFNNEADTPDNFQSRRPNTSFCFLDIRSPGLGDTAMYLCATSRDGGQSTYEQYFGPGTRLTVT.

This chain uses TRBV30 with TRBJ2-7, with TRBD1 identical over 8 bases. V was pared by 1 base and J by 2 bases, with 7 bases of the junction left unmatched. Germline assignment: CDR1 GTSNPN and CDR2 SVGIG (reference sequence). The CDR3 sequence is 15 residues long. The CDR3 region has the DNA TGTGCCTGGAGTGCCGGACAGGGTGGTGCCTACGAGCAGTACTTC. Its protein product is CAWSAGQGGAYEQYF.

J is TRBJ1-5 and V is TRBV4-1; D gene uncertain. The CDR3 totals 13 residues. Trimming removed 4 bases from V and 3 bases from J, with 7 bases in between. Germline CDR1 and CDR2: MGHRA and YSYEKL. The CDR3: CASSPLVNQPQHF. The CDR3 DNA follows: TGCGCCAGCAGCCCCCTCGTCAATCAGCCCCAGCATTTT.

This clonotype was observed at least ten times. The chain joins TRBV4-1 to TRBJ2-5; 9 bases match TRBD1. The V segment lost 4 bases and the J segment 5 bases; nucleotides outside the gene matches: 8. The V gene's germline CDR1 is MGHRA and CDR2 YSYEKL. This CDR3 spans 15 amino acids. The CDR3 is CASSLAQGAEETQYF. The CDR3 region has the DNA TGCGCCAGCAGCCTCGCACAGGGGGCCGAGGAGACCCAGTACTTC.

This clonotype was seen repeatedly, ten times or more. The chain uses TRBV28 and TRBJ2-7, with D perhaps given as TRBD1 or TRBD2 (6 bases each). V gave up 6 bases and J gave up 6 bases, with 24 bases separating them. This CDR3 region has 16 residues. The V gene's germline CDR1 is MDHEN and CDR2 SYDVKM. DNA of the CDR3: TGTGCCAGCAGGACAACGCGACAGGTGGGGGGCTCCGAGCAGTACTTC. Translation: CASRTTRQVGGSEQYF.

V gene TRBV4-2 combines with J gene TRBJ1-1, with D unresolved. Germline values: CDR1 LGHNA, CDR2 YNFKEQ. There are 12 residues in the CDR3. V dropped 1 base and J dropped 6 bases, with 6 bases sitting between them. DNA for the CDR3: TGTGCCAGCAGCCAAGTCGACGCTGAAGCTTTCTTT. As protein: CASSQVDAEAFF.